These 9 T cell receptor beta chains originate from one sample sequenced in a study of cytomegalovirus exposure and HLA in healthy donors. The PCR used 60 Vbeta and 13 Jbeta primers. The table came from immunoSEQ multiplex PCR; TCRdb's copy has only in-frame clones and leaves some out. In the table there are 150,000 to 200,000 clones, roughly 82% of which are singletons. Sequenced material: PBMCs. Receptors were obtained from a man aged 50 to 59 in good health and CMV-seropositive.

This rearrangement joins TRBV9 to TRBJ1-4; 10 nucleotides match TRBD1. J lost 8 bases, V lost 5 bases, and 9 bases had no gene match. This CDR3 contains 15 residues. Germline V gene sequence: CDR1 SGDLS, CDR2 YYNGEE. In DNA, the CDR3 is TGTGCCAGCAGTCCCCAGGGACAGGGGCCGGAAAAACTGTTTTTT. Translated: CASSPQGQGPEKLFF. The whole variable domain, filled in from reference TRBV9 and TRBJ1-4, reads DSGVTQTPKHLITATGQRVTLRCSPRSGDLSVYWYQQSLDQGLQFLIQYYNGEERAKGNILERFSAQQFPDLHSELNLSSLELGDSALYFCASSPQGQGPEKLFFGSGTQLSVL.

This rearrangement joins TRBV25-1 to TRBJ1-2; D may be TRBD1 (5 bases). This CDR3 has 12 amino acids. Germline CDR1 and CDR2: MGHDK and SYGVNS. With 6 bases removed from V and 8 bases from J, the gap between germline ends came to 13 bases. CDR3: CASSPTKGGYTF. CDR3 nucleotides: TGTGCCAGCAGCCCCACGAAGGGGGGCTACACCTTC.

The rearrangement links TRBV9 to TRBJ2-3; no clear D. The CDR3 sequence is 15 residues long. The ends were cut back, 0 bases at V and 4 bases at J, with 12 bases in the middle. In germline, CDR1 is SGDLS, CDR2 YYNGEE. The CDR3 DNA reads as TGTGCCAGCAGCGTAGGCGCCAGAGGAGCAGATACGCAGTATTTT. This encodes CASSVGARGADTQYF.

The gene calls are TRBV10-3 and TRBJ2-7; 8 bases agree with TRBD1. With V trimmed by 2 bases and J by 3 bases, 3 bases remained unmatched. The CDR3 has 14 amino acids. Germline lookup yields CDR1 ENHRY and CDR2 SYGVKD. Written as DNA, the CDR3 is TGTGCCATCAGTGAGGGAACAGGGGGCTACGAGCAGTACGTC. Encoded protein: CAISEGTGGYEQYV.

The chain links TRBV5-1 to TRBJ2-1; 9 bases agree with TRBD2. This CDR3 contains 14 residues. J lost 7 bases, V lost 5 bases, and 7 bases had no gene match. Germline CDR1 reads SGHRS; CDR2 reads YFSETQ. The CDR3 DNA sequence: TGCGCCAGCAGTCTAGCGGGATCGTTGAATGAGCAGTTCTTC. Amino acid sequence: CASSLAGSLNEQFF.

The chain links TRBV5-5 to TRBJ2-5; the D gene is possibly TRBD2 (5 bases). Germline assignment: CDR1 SGHKS and CDR2 YYEKEE (reference sequence). V lost 2 bases to trimming and J lost 1 base, with 12 bases between them. The CDR3 length is 15 residues. Here the CDR3 reads CASSFLGGPQETQYF. Written as DNA, the CDR3 is TGTGCCAGCAGCTTTCTAGGAGGCCCCCAAGAGACCCAGTACTTC.

The V and J genes are TRBV10-2 and TRBJ2-7; 8 nucleotides match TRBD1. This CDR3 spans 16 amino acids. V lost 3 bases, J lost 3 bases, and 10 bases stayed unmatched. Germline assignment: CDR1 WSHSY and CDR2 SAAADI. CDR3 sequence: CASSDIGQGAIYEQYF. The CDR3 DNA follows: TGCGCCAGCAGTGACATCGGGCAGGGGGCAATCTACGAGCAGTACTTC.

This chain joins TRBV9 and TRBJ1-2; 9 nucleotides agree with TRBD1. CDR3 length: 13 amino acids. Germline CDR1 and CDR2: SGDLS and YYNGEE. V lost 8 bases to trimming and J lost 6 bases; unmatched junction nucleotides: 8. The CDR3 DNA follows: TGTGCCAGTAACCTCGGGACAGGGCATGGCTACACCTTC. Protein: CASNLGTGHGYTF.

V and J are TRBV29-1 and TRBJ2-1; D might be TRBD1 (6 bases). From germline, CDR1 is SQVTM and CDR2 ANQGSEA. This CDR3 has 14 amino acids. With 1 base removed from V and 6 bases from J, the gap between germline ends came to 13 bases. The CDR3 spells CSVEGRGTSNEQFF. CDR3 nucleotide sequence: TGCAGCGTTGAAGGCAGGGGAACTAGCAATGAGCAGTTCTTC.